This TCR beta chain derives from a study of T cells in localized non-small cell lung cancer. V lost 4 bases to trimming and J lost 6 bases; unmatched junction nucleotides: 9. The CDR3 is 15 amino acids. Germline V gene lookup returns CDR1 SGHDN and CDR2 FVKESK. Method: immunoSEQ multiplex PCR; TCRdb's copy keeps in-frame clones and lacks some. The table includes over a thousand clones, about a quarter detected once. This TCR derives from a male donor older than 55 with stage II lung adenocarcinoma. The rearrangement joins TRBV14 to TRBJ2-1; 7 bases fit TRBD2. The material sequenced was lung tumor tissue, taken before any cancer treatment. The CDR3 region is CASSLGGSFTNEQFF. In nucleotides, the CDR3 is TGTGCCAGCAGCCTTGGCGGGAGTTTTACCAATGAGCAGTTCTTC.